These 19 T cell receptor beta chains were sequenced from one sample in a study of human T cells and chemical hapten exposure. TCRdb fed the RACE reads into MiXCR, producing one record per CDR3 protein. The sample includes 350,000 to 400,000 distinct CDR3 sequences, roughly 5.3% of them seen just once. Time point in this sample: pre-sensitization, week 0. Treatment of the sample: therapeutic diphenylcyclopropenone sensitization with weekly scalp DPC. This material consisted of whole blood, taken in connection with sensitization to the hapten diphenylcyclopropenone (DPC). These receptors originate from a woman aged 50 to 65 with alopecia areata. Some clones in this sample may be carry-over from other donors' samples.

The rearrangement links TRBV7-9 to TRBJ1-2, with no clear D. Germline-derived CDR1 and CDR2 are SEHNR and FQNEAQ (reference sequence). The CDR3 runs to 14 residues. Trimming removed 5 bases from V and 6 bases from J, with 16 bases in between. DNA of the CDR3: TGTGCCAGCAGCCCATGGACGGTGACGGATGGCTACACCTTC. Its protein product is CASSPWTVTDGYTF.

In its sample, this clonotype was seen many times. The chain couples TRBV7-2 to TRBJ2-3; no clear D gene. V was pared by 1 base and J by 2 bases, with 4 bases between. This CDR3 is built from 13 residues. Germline CDR1 reads SGHTA; CDR2 reads FQGNSA. CDR3 amino acids: CASSLGPTDTQYF. Written as DNA, the CDR3 is TGTGCCAGCAGCTTAGGGCCCACAGATACGCAGTATTTT. The whole variable domain, remainder taken from reference TRBV7-2 and TRBJ2-3, is GAGVSQSPSNKVTEKGKDVELRCDPISGHTALYWYRQSLGQGLEFLIYFQGNSAPDKSGLPSDRFSAERTGGSVSTLTIQRTQQEDSAVYLCASSLGPTDTQYFGPGTRLTVL.

This clonotype was detected many times. The chain combines TRBV7-9 with TRBJ2-7; 7 nucleotides line up with TRBD1. Looked up from germline, CDR1 is SEHNR and CDR2 is FQNEAQ (reference sequence). This CDR3 comprises 13 residues. Unmatched junction bases numbered 7, after V lost 4 bases and J lost 7 bases. CDR3: CASSSNRGQEQYF. The CDR3 DNA is TGTGCCAGCAGCTCAAACAGGGGTCAGGAGCAGTACTTC.

This clonotype was detected only a few times. This rearrangement joins TRBV12-3 or TRBV12-4 to TRBJ2-1; 10 nucleotides line up with TRBD2. V was pared by 7 bases and J by 0 bases, with 6 bases of the junction left unmatched. The CDR3 length is 16 residues. CDR3 in amino acids: CASTKLAGSSYNEQFF. The CDR3 nucleotides read TGTGCCAGCACCAAACTAGCGGGGAGCTCCTACAATGAGCAGTTCTTC.

This clonotype was recorded at least ten times. J is TRBJ2-1 and V is TRBV28, with a weak D call TRBD2 (6 bases). The V and J ends lost 5 bases and 9 bases respectively, with 17 bases between them. The V gene's germline CDR1 is MDHEN and CDR2 SYDVKM. The CDR3 totals 14 residues. CDR3 in amino acids: CASSTDRGMGEQFF. The CDR3 DNA sequence: TGTGCCAGCAGTACCGATCGGGGGATGGGTGAGCAGTTCTTC.

The table lists this clonotype with a few counts. The V gene is TRBV12-3 or TRBV12-4, the J gene TRBJ2-7; D is perhaps TRBD2 (5 bases). The CDR3 is made up of 14 amino acids. Trimming took off 2 bases at V and 1 base at J, with 9 bases between the two ends. The CDR3 sequence is CASSLKEDSYEQYF. The CDR3 bases are TGTGCCAGCAGTTTAAAGGAGGATTCCTACGAGCAGTACTTC.

This clonotype was observed at least ten times. The chain carries TRBV3-1 and TRBJ1-2; 8 positions agree with TRBD1. CDR3 size: 15 residues. Germline assignment: CDR1 LGHDT and CDR2 YNNKEL (reference sequence). V dropped 3 bases and J dropped 6; count of bases not matched to a gene: 9. The CDR3 bases are TGTGCCAGCAGCCACGCCACCGGGACAGGTGATGGCTACACCTTC. Residues: CASSHATGTGDGYTF.

This clonotype was observed a few times. The chain has TRBV3-1 and TRBJ2-1, with 10 bases lining up with TRBD2. The germline CDR1 and CDR2 sequences are LGHDT and YNNKEL (reference sequence). The junction had 6 bases not matched to a gene; V was cut back by 11 bases and J by 5 bases. The CDR3 length is 13 residues. The CDR3, as DNA: TGTGCCGCAAGGACTAGCGGCGACAATGAGCAGTTCTTC. This codes for CAARTSGDNEQFF.

This clonotype was counted ten times or more. This chain uses TRBV6-4 with TRBJ2-6; the D gene is possibly TRBD1 (5 bases). Germline loops: CDR1 MRHNA, CDR2 SNTAGT. The length of the CDR3 is 14 residues. The V and J ends lost 3 bases and 2 bases respectively, with 5 bases between them. The CDR3 reads CASSEGPGANVLTF. In nucleotides, the CDR3 is TGTGCCAGCAGTGAGGGGCCTGGGGCCAACGTCCTGACTTTC.

This clonotype was seen at least ten times. This chain connects TRBV20-1 to TRBJ1-5; unclear D gene. Germline V lookup: CDR1 DFQATT, CDR2 SNEGSKA (reference sequence). V lost 4 bases to trimming and J lost 0 bases, with 7 bases between them. CDR3 length: 13 amino acids. In DNA, the CDR3 is TGCAGTGCTACAGAGAGTAGCAATCAGCCCCAGCATTTT. This encodes CSATESSNQPQHF.

This clonotype has a handful of counts. The chain combines TRBV5-1 with TRBJ1-2, with D hard to call. The CDR3 is 13 residues long. Germline CDR1 reads SGHRS; CDR2 reads YFSETQ. V was trimmed by 0 bases and J by 4 bases, leaving 7 bases between them. The CDR3 sequence: CASSLGPVYGYTF. As DNA, the CDR3 is TGCGCCAGCAGCTTGGGGCCAGTCTATGGCTACACCTTC. Using reference TRBV5-1 and TRBJ1-2 for the parts outside the CDR3, the full variable domain is KAGVTQTPRYLIKTRGQQVTLSCSPISGHRSVSWYQQTPGQGLQFLFEYFSETQRNKGNFPGRFSGRQFSNSRSEMNVSTLELGDSALYLCASSLGPVYGYTFGSGTRLTVV.

This clonotype was counted only a few times. The rearrangement joins TRBV7-9 to TRBJ2-1; 12 bases are shared with TRBD2. Germline CDR1 is SEHNR and CDR2 is FQNEAQ (reference sequence). Unmatched junction bases numbered 5, after V lost 5 bases and J lost 3 bases. The CDR3 is made up of 16 amino acids. This CDR3 reads CASSARTSGVYNEQFF. The CDR3 DNA follows: TGTGCCAGCAGCGCCCGGACTAGCGGGGTCTACAATGAGCAGTTCTTC. Full variable domain (missing parts from reference TRBV7-9 and TRBJ2-1): DTGVSQNPRHKITKRGQNVTFRCDPISEHNRLYWYRQTLGQGPEFLTYFQNEAQLEKSRLLSDRFSAERPKGSFSTLEIQRTEQGDSAMYLCASSARTSGVYNEQFFGPGTRLTVL.

This clonotype was seen ten or more times. The chain combines TRBV29-1 with TRBJ1-5, with D unresolved. The CDR3 contains 12 residues. The V end lost 7 bases, the J end lost 3 bases, and 10 bases lay between the germline ends. Germline CDR1 and CDR2: SQVTM and ANQGSEA. DNA of the CDR3: TGCAGCGCTGGACGCGCCAATCAGCCCCAGCATTTT. Its protein product is CSAGRANQPQHF.

This clonotype was counted at least ten times. V is TRBV6-5 and J is TRBJ2-3; possibly TRBD1 for D (6 bases). The CDR3 runs to 14 residues. Trimming pared 8 bases from V and 5 bases from J, leaving 17 bases between. Germline values: CDR1 MNHEY, CDR2 SVGAGI. The CDR3, as DNA: TGTGCCAGCCGGAATGGGGGCAAGGGAGATACGCAGTATTTT. This translates into CASRNGGKGDTQYF.

This clonotype has ten or more counts. The CDR3 loop reads CAISESRSGGLFSTDTQYF. For the CDR3, the DNA is TGTGCCATCAGTGAGTCGAGAAGCGGGGGCCTATTTAGCACAGATACGCAGTATTTT. The gene calls are TRBV10-3 and TRBJ2-3; 8 nucleotides align to TRBD2. Germline values: CDR1 ENHRY, CDR2 SYGVKD. After removal of 0 bases from V and 0 bases from J, the junction contained 11 bases not matched to a gene. This CDR3 spans 19 amino acids.

The rearrangement uses TRBV30 and TRBJ2-5, with 7 bases aligning to TRBD1. With V trimmed by 1 base and J by 3 bases, 5 bases remained unmatched. The CDR3 sequence is 14 residues long. Germline-derived CDR1 and CDR2 are GTSNPN and SVGIG (reference sequence). The CDR3 region has the DNA TGTGCCTGGAGTGCGGGACAGAGGAAAGAGACCCAGTACTTC. Amino acid sequence: CAWSAGQRKETQYF.

In this sample, this clonotype turned up a few times. The CDR3 spells CASSQTGKGIQYF. DNA for the CDR3: TGCGCCAGCAGCCAAACAGGGAAAGGCATTCAGTACTTC. The chain uses TRBV4-3 and TRBJ2-4; tentative D call: TRBD1 (6 bases). This CDR3 region has 13 residues. Germline V gives CDR1 LGHNA, CDR2 YSLEER. V lost 2 bases, J lost 9 bases, and 11 bases lay in between.

The chain carries TRBV12-3 or TRBV12-4 and TRBJ2-1; 10 nucleotides align to TRBD2. This CDR3 is built from 16 residues. The V segment lost 3 bases and the J segment 9 bases; nucleotides outside the gene matches: 11. The CDR3 reads CASSFLAGVKNSEQFF. In DNA form, the CDR3 reads TGTGCCAGCAGTTTCCTAGCGGGAGTGAAGAATAGTGAGCAGTTCTTC.

The rearrangement links TRBV12-3 or TRBV12-4 to TRBJ1-1; 8 nucleotides line up with TRBD1. Trimming removed 6 bases from V and 4 bases from J; junction bases left unmatched: 4. CDR3 length: 13 amino acids. CDR3 region: CASRSGGGTEAFF. Here the CDR3 DNA reads TGTGCCAGCAGATCAGGGGGCGGCACTGAAGCTTTCTTT.